Listed below are T cell receptor beta chains from one sample, sequenced in a study of CD8 T cells in ankylosing spondylitis. TCRdb re-called the 5' RACE reads with MiXCR, one entry per CDR3 protein. The table lists roughly 230,000 distinct CDR3 sequences, roughly a tenth of them singletons. Material for sequencing was blood, either unsorted or a sorted T cell fraction (not recorded which). These receptors were obtained from a male donor with ankylosing spondylitis or in good health (not recorded which). The CDR3 runs from the conserved cysteine through the conserved F or W. The order of the fields is clone size, J gene, V gene, D gene, CDR3 protein, CDR3 DNA. The D gene is left open where the match is weak. Some rows have no size entry. The others give once, few or many, or a class for an expanded clone.

clone_size: -; j_call: TRBJ1-2; v_call: TRBV7-2; d_call: TRBD1; cdr3_aa: CASSLVGQGNYGYTF; cdr3_nt: TGTGCCAGCAGCTTAGTAGGACAGGGAAATTATGGCTACACCTTC
clone_size: many; j_call: TRBJ1-5; v_call: TRBV20-1; d_call: TRBD1; cdr3_aa: CSAREGQGLPQHF; cdr3_nt: TGCAGTGCTAGAGAAGGACAGGGCCTACCCCAGCATTTT
clone_size: many; j_call: TRBJ1-5; v_call: TRBV2; d_call: -; cdr3_aa: CASSERGVSNQPQHF; cdr3_nt: TGTGCCAGCAGTGAACGAGGGGTTAGCAATCAGCCCCAGCATTTT
clone_size: many; j_call: TRBJ1-2; v_call: TRBV30; d_call: -; cdr3_aa: CAWSAVRINYGYTF; cdr3_nt: TGTGCCTGGAGTGCCGTAAGGATTAACTATGGCTACACCTTC
clone_size: many; j_call: TRBJ2-5; v_call: TRBV5-1; d_call: TRBD2; cdr3_aa: CASRGLGQETQYF; cdr3_nt: TGCGCCAGCAGAGGACTAGGCCAAGAGACCCAGTACTTC
clone_size: many; j_call: TRBJ1-2; v_call: TRBV20-1; d_call: -; cdr3_aa: CSARALHYGYTF; cdr3_nt: TGCAGTGCTAGGGCCCTCCACTATGGCTACACCTTC
clone_size: many; j_call: TRBJ2-1; v_call: TRBV18; d_call: -; cdr3_aa: CASSAAHSYNEQFF; cdr3_nt: TGTGCCAGCTCGGCAGCTCATTCCTACAATGAGCAGTTCTTC
clone_size: -; j_call: TRBJ1-1; v_call: TRBV10-3; d_call: -; cdr3_aa: CAISGSLNTEAFF; cdr3_nt: TGTGCCATCAGCGGAAGCCTGAACACTGAAGCTTTCTTT
clone_size: -; j_call: TRBJ2-3; v_call: TRBV30; d_call: -; cdr3_aa: CAWSIGVSTDTQYF; cdr3_nt: TGTGCCTGGAGTATAGGGGTGAGCACAGATACGCAGTATTTT
clone_size: many; j_call: TRBJ2-2; v_call: TRBV6-5; d_call: TRBD2; cdr3_aa: CASTSGTSGPYTGELFF; cdr3_nt: TGTGCCAGCACTTCCGGGACTAGCGGGCCCTACACCGGGGAGCTGTTTTTT
clone_size: many; j_call: TRBJ1-2; v_call: TRBV20-1; d_call: -; cdr3_aa: CSARESVPFF; cdr3_nt: TGCAGTGCTAGAGAGAGTGTTCCGTTCTTC
clone_size: few; j_call: TRBJ2-1; v_call: TRBV12-3/TRBV12-4; d_call: TRBD1; cdr3_aa: CASSLTGGAYNEQFF; cdr3_nt: TGTGCCAGCAGTCTGACAGGGGGCGCGTACAATGAGCAGTTCTTC
clone_size: many; j_call: TRBJ2-2; v_call: TRBV21-1; d_call: -; cdr3_aa: CASSKERSENTGELFF; cdr3_nt: TGTGCCAGCAGCAAAGAGAGGTCAGAGAACACCGGGGAGCTGTTTTTT
clone_size: many; j_call: TRBJ2-5; v_call: TRBV20-1; d_call: -; cdr3_aa: CSAPDSQQETQYF; cdr3_nt: TGCAGTGCGCCGGACAGTCAGCAAGAGACCCAGTACTTC
clone_size: many; j_call: TRBJ1-1; v_call: TRBV7-2; d_call: -; cdr3_aa: CASSFQDNTEAFF; cdr3_nt: TGTGCCAGCAGCTTCCAGGATAACACTGAAGCTTTCTTT
clone_size: few; j_call: TRBJ1-1; v_call: TRBV30; d_call: -; cdr3_aa: CAWSYPGTANTEAFF; cdr3_nt: TGTGCCTGGAGCTACCCCGGGACGGCGAACACTGAAGCTTTCTTT
clone_size: -; j_call: TRBJ1-2; v_call: TRBV2; d_call: -; cdr3_aa: CASTTGLTPDDYTF; cdr3_nt: TGTGCCAGCACCACGGGCTTAACTCCCGATGACTACACCTTC
clone_size: many; j_call: TRBJ1-1; v_call: TRBV6-2/TRBV6-3; d_call: -; cdr3_aa: CASSYGETEAFF; cdr3_nt: TGTGCCAGCAGTTATGGGGAGACTGAAGCTTTCTTT
clone_size: many; j_call: TRBJ2-1; v_call: TRBV30; d_call: -; cdr3_aa: CAWSPIPGGIRF; cdr3_nt: TGTGCCTGGAGTCCTATCCCAGGCGGCATACGCTTC
clone_size: many; j_call: TRBJ1-1; v_call: TRBV25-1; d_call: TRBD1; cdr3_aa: CASSDSDRVNRGGTEAFF; cdr3_nt: TGTGCCAGCAGTGACTCGGACAGGGTCAACCGAGGGGGCACTGAAGCTTTCTTT
clone_size: many; j_call: TRBJ2-1; v_call: TRBV20-1; d_call: -; cdr3_aa: CSARREWNEQFF; cdr3_nt: TGCAGTGCTAGGCGAGAGTGGAATGAGCAGTTCTTC
clone_size: many; j_call: TRBJ2-2; v_call: TRBV6-1; d_call: -; cdr3_aa: CAARRGGNTGELFF; cdr3_nt: TGTGCCGCCCGTCGAGGGGGTAACACCGGGGAGCTGTTTTTT
clone_size: -; j_call: TRBJ2-3; v_call: TRBV30; d_call: -; cdr3_aa: CAWSTGDTQYF; cdr3_nt: TGTGCCTGGAGTACTGGAGATACGCAGTATTTT
clone_size: -; j_call: TRBJ1-4; v_call: TRBV6-1; d_call: -; cdr3_aa: CASSRATNEKLFF; cdr3_nt: TGTGCCAGCAGCCGGGCAACTAATGAAAAACTGTTTTTT
clone_size: many; j_call: TRBJ1-5; v_call: TRBV7-8; d_call: TRBD1; cdr3_aa: CASSLAGTGWGNQPQHF; cdr3_nt: TGTGCCAGCAGCCTAGCTGGGACAGGCTGGGGCAATCAGCCCCAGCATTTT
clone_size: few; j_call: TRBJ2-7; v_call: TRBV27; d_call: -; cdr3_aa: CASFGGSYEQYF; cdr3_nt: TGTGCCAGCTTCGGGGGCTCCTACGAGCAGTACTTC
clone_size: many; j_call: TRBJ1-2; v_call: TRBV4-1; d_call: -; cdr3_aa: CASSAPRQPTYGYTF; cdr3_nt: TGCGCCAGCAGCGCCCCGCGGCAGCCCACTTATGGCTACACCTTC
clone_size: many; j_call: TRBJ2-2; v_call: TRBV6-2/TRBV6-3; d_call: TRBD2; cdr3_aa: CASSWTSGGANTGELFF; cdr3_nt: TGTGCCAGCAGTTGGACTAGCGGGGGGGCGAACACCGGGGAGCTGTTTTTT
clone_size: -; j_call: TRBJ2-1; v_call: TRBV21-1; d_call: -; cdr3_aa: CARAPYNEQFF; cdr3_nt: TGTGCCAGGGCCCCCTACAATGAGCAGTTCTTC
clone_size: -; j_call: TRBJ2-1; v_call: TRBV7-9; d_call: TRBD2; cdr3_aa: CASSIGTSGGIGEQFF; cdr3_nt: TGTGCCAGCAGCATTGGGACTAGCGGGGGAATCGGTGAGCAGTTCTTC
clone_size: many; j_call: TRBJ2-7; v_call: TRBV30; d_call: TRBD1; cdr3_aa: CAWSVGQGAYEQYF; cdr3_nt: TGTGCCTGGAGTGTAGGACAGGGGGCTTACGAGCAGTACTTC
clone_size: many; j_call: TRBJ2-3; v_call: TRBV20-1; d_call: -; cdr3_aa: CSARAGDTQYF; cdr3_nt: TGCAGTGCTAGAGCCGGGGATACGCAGTATTTT
clone_size: many; j_call: TRBJ2-2; v_call: TRBV20-1; d_call: -; cdr3_aa: CSARGLVAAGELFF; cdr3_nt: TGCAGTGCTAGAGGACTAGTCGCGGCCGGGGAGCTGTTTTTT
clone_size: -; j_call: TRBJ2-3; v_call: TRBV20-1; d_call: -; cdr3_aa: CSAHPLGITSTDTQYF; cdr3_nt: TGCAGTGCTCACCCATTGGGCATAACTAGCACAGATACGCAGTATTTT
clone_size: few; j_call: TRBJ2-1; v_call: TRBV7-2; d_call: -; cdr3_aa: CASSSLAGVGEQFF; cdr3_nt: TGTGCCAGCAGCTCTCTCGCGGGTGTCGGAGAGCAGTTCTTC
clone_size: -; j_call: TRBJ1-6; v_call: TRBV5-4; d_call: TRBD1; cdr3_aa: CASSFWTGGDSPLHF; cdr3_nt: TGTGCCAGCAGCTTCTGGACAGGGGGCGATTCACCCCTCCACTTT
clone_size: -; j_call: TRBJ1-1; v_call: TRBV30; d_call: -; cdr3_aa: CAWRGLAEAFF; cdr3_nt: TGTGCCTGGAGGGGGTTGGCTGAAGCTTTCTTT
clone_size: -; j_call: TRBJ1-3; v_call: TRBV3-1; d_call: -; cdr3_aa: CASSQGDISYSGNTIYF; cdr3_nt: TGTGCCAGCAGCCAAGGAGATATCAGCTACTCTGGAAACACCATATATTTT
clone_size: many; j_call: TRBJ1-1; v_call: TRBV6-5; d_call: TRBD1; cdr3_aa: CASSSVDRGRAEAFF; cdr3_nt: TGTGCCAGCAGTTCCGTGGACAGGGGGAGAGCTGAAGCTTTCTTT
clone_size: few; j_call: TRBJ1-3; v_call: TRBV5-1; d_call: TRBD1; cdr3_aa: CASSWGQAQISGNTIYF; cdr3_nt: TGCGCCAGCTCCTGGGGACAGGCTCAAATTTCTGGAAACACCATATATTTT
clone_size: many; j_call: TRBJ2-3; v_call: TRBV13; d_call: -; cdr3_aa: CASSPGGGTQYF; cdr3_nt: TGTGCCAGCAGCCCTGGAGGGGGCACGCAGTATTTT
clone_size: many; j_call: TRBJ2-5; v_call: TRBV12-3/TRBV12-4; d_call: -; cdr3_aa: CASTPGGGTQYF; cdr3_nt: TGTGCCAGCACCCCGGGGGGCGGGACCCAGTACTTC
clone_size: many; j_call: TRBJ2-1; v_call: TRBV6-1; d_call: TRBD2; cdr3_aa: CASSLGLGGINEQFF; cdr3_nt: TGTGCCAGCAGCCTCGGACTAGGAGGGATCAATGAGCAGTTCTTC
clone_size: many; j_call: TRBJ2-3; v_call: TRBV4-2; d_call: -; cdr3_aa: CASSQGANRATDTQYF; cdr3_nt: TGTGCCAGCAGCCAAGGGGCCAACCGCGCAACAGATACGCAGTATTTT
clone_size: -; j_call: TRBJ2-2; v_call: TRBV5-1; d_call: -; cdr3_aa: CASSFWGNTGELFF; cdr3_nt: TGCGCCAGCAGCTTTTGGGGGAACACCGGGGAGCTGTTTTTT
clone_size: many; j_call: TRBJ1-3; v_call: TRBV20-1; d_call: -; cdr3_aa: CSATQIFSGNTIYF; cdr3_nt: TGCAGTGCTACCCAGATTTTCTCTGGAAACACCATATATTTT
clone_size: many; j_call: TRBJ1-1; v_call: TRBV10-3; d_call: -; cdr3_aa: CAISAVSSNTEAFF; cdr3_nt: TGTGCCATCAGTGCGGTCAGTTCGAACACTGAAGCTTTCTTT
clone_size: few; j_call: TRBJ2-1; v_call: TRBV4-2; d_call: -; cdr3_aa: CASSQEEAGTLEQFF; cdr3_nt: TGTGCCAGCAGCCAAGAGGAAGCGGGCACCCTTGAGCAGTTCTTC
clone_size: many; j_call: TRBJ2-3; v_call: TRBV5-1; d_call: TRBD1; cdr3_aa: CASSSTGQLTDTQYF; cdr3_nt: TGCGCCAGCAGCTCTACGGGACAGCTAACAGATACGCAGTATTTT
clone_size: many; j_call: TRBJ2-3; v_call: TRBV20-1; d_call: TRBD2; cdr3_aa: CSARDQVAGMSDTQYF; cdr3_nt: TGCAGTGCTAGAGATCAGGTAGCGGGAATGTCAGATACGCAGTATTTT
clone_size: few; j_call: TRBJ2-2; v_call: TRBV10-3; d_call: -; cdr3_aa: CAISELGPTGELFF; cdr3_nt: TGTGCCATCAGTGAGCTCGGACCCACCGGGGAGCTGTTTTTT
clone_size: -; j_call: TRBJ2-1; v_call: TRBV5-1; d_call: -; cdr3_aa: CASSLAGLGDPGPFF; cdr3_nt: TGCGCCAGCAGCTTGGCCGGGCTAGGAGACCCAGGGCCGTTCTTC
clone_size: few; j_call: TRBJ2-6; v_call: TRBV7-2; d_call: -; cdr3_aa: CASSSRRAGSGANVLTF; cdr3_nt: TGTGCCAGCAGCTCACGACGGGCAGGCTCTGGGGCCAACGTCCTGACTTTC
clone_size: many; j_call: TRBJ2-2; v_call: TRBV3-1; d_call: -; cdr3_aa: CASSRLGTANTGELFF; cdr3_nt: TGTGCCAGCAGCCGATTAGGGACTGCGAACACCGGGGAGCTGTTTTTT
clone_size: many; j_call: TRBJ2-2; v_call: TRBV4-2; d_call: -; cdr3_aa: CASWQGGNTGELFF; cdr3_nt: TGTGCCAGCTGGCAAGGGGGTAACACCGGGGAGCTGTTTTTT
clone_size: many; j_call: TRBJ2-7; v_call: TRBV20-1; d_call: -; cdr3_aa: CSARLSGAYEQYF; cdr3_nt: TGCAGTGCTAGACTTAGCGGCGCCTACGAGCAGTACTTC